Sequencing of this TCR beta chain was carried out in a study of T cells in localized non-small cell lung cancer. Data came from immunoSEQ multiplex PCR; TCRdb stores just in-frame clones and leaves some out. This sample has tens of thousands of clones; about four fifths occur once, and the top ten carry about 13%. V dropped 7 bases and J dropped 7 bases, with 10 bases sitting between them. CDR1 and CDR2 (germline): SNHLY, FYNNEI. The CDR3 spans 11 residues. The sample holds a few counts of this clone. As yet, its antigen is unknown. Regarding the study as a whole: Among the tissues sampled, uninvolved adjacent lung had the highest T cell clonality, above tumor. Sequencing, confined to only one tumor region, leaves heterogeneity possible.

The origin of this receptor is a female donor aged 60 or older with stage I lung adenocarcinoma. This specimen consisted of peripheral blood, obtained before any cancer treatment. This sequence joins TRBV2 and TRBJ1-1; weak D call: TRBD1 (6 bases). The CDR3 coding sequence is TGTGCCAGCATTGACAGGTTTGAAGCTTTCTTT. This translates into CASIDRFEAFF. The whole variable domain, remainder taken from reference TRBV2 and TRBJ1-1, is EPEVTQTPSHQVTQMGQEVILRCVPISNHLYFYWYRQILGQKVEFLVSFYNNEISEKSEIFDDQFSVERPDGSNFTLKIRSTKLEDSAMYFCASIDRFEAFFGQGTRLTVV.